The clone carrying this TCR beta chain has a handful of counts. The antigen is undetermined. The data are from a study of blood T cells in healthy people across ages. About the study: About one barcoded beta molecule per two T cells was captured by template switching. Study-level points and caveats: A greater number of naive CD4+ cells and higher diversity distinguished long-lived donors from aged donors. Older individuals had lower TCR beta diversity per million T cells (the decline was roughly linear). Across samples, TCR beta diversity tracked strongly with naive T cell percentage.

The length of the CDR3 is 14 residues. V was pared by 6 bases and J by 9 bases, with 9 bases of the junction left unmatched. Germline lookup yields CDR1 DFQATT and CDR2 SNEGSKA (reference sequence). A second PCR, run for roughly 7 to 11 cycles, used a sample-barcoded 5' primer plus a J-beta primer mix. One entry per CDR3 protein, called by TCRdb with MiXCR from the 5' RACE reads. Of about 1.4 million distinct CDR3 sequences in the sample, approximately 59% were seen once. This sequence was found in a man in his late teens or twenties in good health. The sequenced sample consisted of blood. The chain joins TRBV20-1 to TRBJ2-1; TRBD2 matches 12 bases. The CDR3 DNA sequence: TGCAGTGCACCGACTAGCGGGAGAGGGGCTGAGCAGTTCTTC. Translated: CSAPTSGRGAEQFF.